These 19 T cell receptor beta chains originate from one sample sequenced in a study of OX40 agonist ivuxolimab in advanced cancers. Assay used: immunoSEQ multiplex PCR; TCRdb lists only in-frame clones, some missing. This table has tens of thousands of clones, around 90% appearing once. The sample was CD4+ or CD8+ T cells sorted from blood, taken in a trial of the OX40 agonist ivuxolimab. These receptors originate from an adult with an advanced solid tumor such as melanoma, head and neck, liver or kidney cancer.

This clone was found once. This chain uses TRBV11-3 with TRBJ2-3, with D possibly TRBD2 on 6 matching bases. This CDR3 spans 16 amino acids. Germline-derived CDR1 and CDR2 are SGHNT and YENEEA. The V end lost 2 bases, the J end lost 5 bases, and 17 bases lay between the germline ends. CDR3 coding DNA: TGTGCCAGCAGCTTATCGTTCGGCGGGGCCCGAGATACGCAGTATTTT. Its translation is CASSLSFGGARDTQYF.

This sequence joins TRBV2 and TRBJ2-1, with 9 bases aligning to TRBD2. With 3 bases clipped from V and 5 bases from J, the junction kept 5 bases outside the gene matches. Germline lookup yields CDR1 SNHLY and CDR2 FYNNEI. This CDR3 is 15 amino acids long. The CDR3 reads CASSDSGGPDNEQFF. The DNA for the CDR3 is TGTGCCAGCAGTGACAGCGGGGGGCCAGACAATGAGCAGTTCTTC.

The chain recombines TRBV19 with TRBJ2-2; D is perhaps TRBD1 (6 bases). Germline V gene lookup returns CDR1 LNHDA and CDR2 SQIVND (reference sequence). With 5 bases removed from V and 4 bases from J, the gap between germline ends came to 8 bases. This CDR3 contains 13 residues. CDR3 DNA: TGTGCCAGTAGTTGGACAGCCACCGGGGAGCTGTTTTTT. Protein product: CASSWTATGELFF.

V is TRBV10-3 and J is TRBJ2-5; TRBD1 agrees at 11 bases. The CDR3 is 16 residues long. V shed 3 bases and J 4 bases; nucleotides not matched to a gene: 7. Per the germline V gene, CDR1 is ENHRY and CDR2 is SYGVKD. CDR3 region: CAISEPGDRGRETQYF. In DNA form, the CDR3 reads TGTGCCATCAGTGAACCCGGGGACAGGGGGAGAGAGACCCAGTACTTC.

This sequence joins TRBV15 and TRBJ2-7; the match to TRBD1 covers 8 bases. The junction had 9 bases not matched to a gene; V was cut back by 4 bases and J by 4 bases. Germline CDR1 and CDR2: LNHNV and YYDKDF (reference sequence). There are 15 residues in the CDR3. The CDR3 spells CATSITGGQMYEQYF. The CDR3 nucleotides are TGTGCCACCAGCATTACAGGGGGACAGATGTACGAGCAGTACTTC.

This chain joins TRBV7-8 and TRBJ2-5; 8 bases align to TRBD2. With V trimmed by 5 bases and J by 9 bases, 14 bases remained unmatched. Germline V gene lookup returns CDR1 SGHVS and CDR2 FQNEAQ. This CDR3 spans 15 amino acids. The CDR3 DNA sequence: TGTGCCAGCAGCAATAGCGGGGCCCCTGCTTGGGCCCAGTACTTC. It specifies CASSNSGAPAWAQYF.

Note on this clone: One end of the junction fails to match germline, which may point to a read error. The chain carries TRBV6-6 and TRBJ1-2; D is unclear. The germline CDR1 and CDR2 sequences are MNHNY and SVGAGI (reference sequence). This CDR3 is 13 amino acids long. The chain's CDR3 is CASSHSTSYGYTF. CDR3 DNA: TGTGCCAGCAGTCACTCAACGAGCTATGGCTACACCTTC.

The gene calls are TRBV15 and TRBJ1-4; no clear D gene. Germline V gives CDR1 LNHNV, CDR2 YYDKDF (reference sequence). The CDR3 runs to 17 residues. V was cut by 0 bases and J by 0 bases, with 11 bases left in between. The DNA for the CDR3 is TGTGCCACCAGCAGAGATCAGGACCGGCCAACTAATGAAAAACTGTTTTTT. Its protein is CATSRDQDRPTNEKLFF.

This chain joins TRBV25-1 and TRBJ2-5; 11 bases fit TRBD2. After removal of 4 bases from V and 0 bases from J, the junction contained 7 bases not matched to a gene. The CDR3 contains 17 residues. Germline assignment: CDR1 MGHDK and CDR2 SYGVNS. CDR3 amino acids: CASSVLAGDVYQETQYF. The CDR3 DNA follows: TGTGCCAGCAGTGTACTAGCGGGGGACGTGTACCAAGAGACCCAGTACTTC.

This chain connects TRBV6-1 to TRBJ1-5; TRBD1 matches at 7 bases. The CDR3 has 15 residues. After removal of 2 bases from V and 3 bases from J, the junction contained 4 bases not matched to a gene. Germline V gene lookup returns CDR1 MNHNS and CDR2 SASEGT. CDR3 residues: CASSERGLPNQPQHF. The CDR3 nucleotides are TGTGCCAGCAGTGAAAGGGGGCTTCCCAATCAGCCCCAGCATTTT.

The chain combines TRBV18 with TRBJ2-7; 11 positions match TRBD1. Looked up from germline, CDR1 is KGHSH and CDR2 is LQKENI. Losses at the gene ends were 6 bases for V and 5 bases for J; bases not matched to a gene: 9. This CDR3 has 15 residues. The CDR3 nucleotides read TGTGCCAGCTCTCCCCTACCGGGACAGGGGGACGAGCAGTACTTC. Protein: CASSPLPGQGDEQYF.

The J gene is TRBJ1-2, the V gene TRBV19; no reliable D call. V was shortened by 1 base and J by 1 base, with 4 bases between the two germline ends. Per the germline V gene, CDR1 is LNHDA and CDR2 is SQIVND (reference sequence). The CDR3 consists of 13 residues. The CDR3 spells CASSIASNYGYTF. As DNA, the CDR3 is TGTGCCAGTAGTATAGCCAGTAACTATGGCTACACCTTC.

V is TRBV19 and J is TRBJ1-1; D ambiguous. The germline V gene encodes CDR1 LNHDA and CDR2 SQIVND (reference sequence). Trimming stripped 5 bases from V and 6 bases from J, with 10 bases between. This CDR3 comprises 12 residues. CDR3 sequence: CASSPPSPEAFF. DNA for the CDR3: TGTGCCAGTAGTCCTCCCTCCCCTGAAGCTTTCTTT.

The rearrangement uses TRBV28 and TRBJ1-3; D is perhaps TRBD1 (6 bases). This CDR3 has 16 amino acids. V lost 5 bases and J 0 bases, leaving 14 bases between the germline ends. Germline V lookup: CDR1 MDHEN, CDR2 SYDVKM. Here the CDR3 reads CASSPIDRLSGNTIYF. The CDR3 DNA follows: TGTGCCAGCAGTCCCATCGACAGGCTCTCTGGAAACACCATATATTTT.

With regard to this clone: The conserved final phenylalanine or tryptophan is absent from the CDR3, which likely points to a read error. It is unclear where the CDR3 begins or ends on the DNA, so no DNA is shown, and the CDR3 is as TCRdb lists it. The chain carries TRBV11-2 and TRBJ2-7; the table assigns TRBD1, which was not confirmed against the DNA. The CDR3 is 11 amino acids long, termini counted. Germline CDR1 and CDR2: SGHAT and FQNNGV. The CDR3 region is CASRGGTGSNI.

The chain links TRBV9 to TRBJ2-7, with 11 bases fitting TRBD1. After removal of 3 bases from V and 6 bases from J, the junction contained 8 bases not matched to a gene. Looked up from germline, CDR1 is SGDLS and CDR2 is YYNGEE. The CDR3 contains 15 residues. The CDR3 sequence: CASSDRWDRGAEQYF. CDR3 nucleotide sequence: TGTGCCAGCAGCGACAGGTGGGACAGGGGGGCCGAGCAGTACTTC.

This clone was counted only a few times. The gene calls are TRBV19 and TRBJ1-5, with D unclear. Trimming took off 7 bases at V and 3 bases at J, with 10 bases between the two ends. CDR1 LNHDA and CDR2 SQIVND come from the germline V gene (reference sequence). The CDR3 spans 13 residues. CDR3 in DNA: TGTGCCAGTAAACCTCTTGACAATCAGCCCCAGCATTTT. It specifies CASKPLDNQPQHF.

This clone was recorded only once. The chain links TRBV5-6 to TRBJ2-2; no firm D call. Trimming stripped 2 bases from V and 0 bases from J, with 11 bases between. This CDR3 has 16 amino acids. CDR1 and CDR2 (germline): SGHDT, YYEEEE. CDR3 bases: TGTGCCAGCAGCTTCCGGGTTGGGGCGAACACCGGGGAGCTGTTTTTT. It specifies CASSFRVGANTGELFF.

V usage is TRBV6-5 and J usage is TRBJ2-7; 7 nucleotides agree with TRBD1. CDR1 is MNHEY and CDR2 is SVGAGI in the germline V gene. The CDR3 totals 13 residues. V shed 6 bases, J shed 4 bases, and the junction held 6 bases outside the gene matches. The CDR3 DNA sequence: TGTGCCAGCAGCTGGGGACAGCTATACGAGCAGTACTTC. Its translation: CASSWGQLYEQYF.